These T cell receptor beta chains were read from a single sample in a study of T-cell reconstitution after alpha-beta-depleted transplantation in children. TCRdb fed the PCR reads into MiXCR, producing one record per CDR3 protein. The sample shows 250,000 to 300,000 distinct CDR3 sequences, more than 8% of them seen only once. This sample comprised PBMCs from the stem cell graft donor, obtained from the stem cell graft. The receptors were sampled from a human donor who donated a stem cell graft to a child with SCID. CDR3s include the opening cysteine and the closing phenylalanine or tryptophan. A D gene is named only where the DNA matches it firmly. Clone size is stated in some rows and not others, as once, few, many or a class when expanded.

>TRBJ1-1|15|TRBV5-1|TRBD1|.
TGCGCCAGCAGCTTCTTTGACAGGGTGGACACTGAAGCTTTCTTT
CASSFFDRVDTEAFF
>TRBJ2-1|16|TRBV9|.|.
TGTGCCAGCAGCGGAGTCCTCGGGGGACCCTACAATGAGCAGTTCTTC
CASSGVLGGPYNEQFF
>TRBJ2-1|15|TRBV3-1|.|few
TGTGCCAGCAGCTACGACTGGACGGCGTACAATGAGCAGTTCTTC
CASSYDWTAYNEQFF
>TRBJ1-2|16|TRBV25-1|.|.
TGTGCCAGCAGTGCCCTCTTTGACACGCATAACTATGGCTACACCTTC
CASSALFDTHNYGYTF
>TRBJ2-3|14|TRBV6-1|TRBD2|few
TGTGCCAGCACCTATAGCGGGGCAGAAGATACGCAGTATTTT
CASTYSGAEDTQYF
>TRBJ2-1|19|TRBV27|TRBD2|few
TGTGCCAGCAGTTTATCTTTGAGGGCTACTAGCGGGATCTACAATGAGCAGTTCTTC
CASSLSLRATSGIYNEQFF
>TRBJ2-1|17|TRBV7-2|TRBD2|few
TGTGCCAGCAGCTTTCTGCGGACTAGCGGGGGATACAATGAGCAGTTCTTC
CASSFLRTSGGYNEQFF
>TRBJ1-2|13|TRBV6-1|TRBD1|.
TGTGCCAGCAGGACGACAGGGAACTATGGCTACACCTTC
CASRTTGNYGYTF
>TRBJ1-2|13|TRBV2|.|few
TGTGCCACCCTGTGGGAGAGGGGAGTCGGCTACACCTTC
CATLWERGVGYTF
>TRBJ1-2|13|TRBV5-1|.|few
TGCGCCAGCAGCTTGGCCGCGGGTTCTGGCTACACCTTC
CASSLAAGSGYTF
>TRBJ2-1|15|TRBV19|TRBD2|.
TGTGCCAGTAGTATAGAGGAGCGGGGGGCGGCTGAGCAGTTCTTC
CASSIEERGAAEQFF
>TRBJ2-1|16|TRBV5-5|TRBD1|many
TGTGCCAGCAGCTCTTTACCGGGACAGGGCAACAATGAGCAGTTCTTC
CASSSLPGQGNNEQFF
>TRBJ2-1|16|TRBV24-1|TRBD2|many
TGTGCCACCAGTGACCCTAGCGGGGGAGGCTACAATGAGCAGTTCTTC
CATSDPSGGGYNEQFF
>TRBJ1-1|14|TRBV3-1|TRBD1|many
TGTGCCAGCAGCGTACAGGGGGCGACCCGTGAAGCTTTCTTT
CASSVQGATREAFF
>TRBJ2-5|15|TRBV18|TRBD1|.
TGTGCCAGCTCACCCCGACAGGGGGCTGGGGAGACCCAGTACTTC
CASSPRQGAGETQYF
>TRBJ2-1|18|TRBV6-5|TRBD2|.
TGTGCCAGCAGTTACCCAAAAGCGGGGGGCCGTTCCTACAATGAGCAGTTCTTC
CASSYPKAGGRSYNEQFF
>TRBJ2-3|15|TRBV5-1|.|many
TGCGCCAGCAGCTTAAGCACACTGATCACAGATACGCAGTATTTT
CASSLSTLITDTQYF
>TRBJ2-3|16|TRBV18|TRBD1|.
TGTGCCAGCTCACCACCGTGGGACAGGGGCCCAGATACGCAGTATTTT
CASSPPWDRGPDTQYF
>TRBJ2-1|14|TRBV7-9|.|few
TGTGCCACCCCGATCGGGCCGGACTACAATGAGCAGTTCTTC
CATPIGPDYNEQFF
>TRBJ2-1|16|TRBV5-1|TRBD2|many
TGCGCCAGCAGCGTCGCTGCTAGCGGGGGCAGGAATGAGCAGTTCTTC
CASSVAASGGRNEQFF
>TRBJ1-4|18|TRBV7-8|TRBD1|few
TGTGCCAGCAGCTTGACGACCGGGACAGACAACCAAGGAGTAAAACTGTTTTTT
CASSLTTGTDNQGVKLFF
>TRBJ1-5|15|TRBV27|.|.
TGTGCCAGCAGCCCAAAAGGGGGTCTGGGTCAGCCCCAGCATTTT
CASSPKGGLGQPQHF
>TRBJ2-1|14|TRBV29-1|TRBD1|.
TGCAGCGTTGATAGAGGGACAGGGGACAATGAGCAGTTCTTC
CSVDRGTGDNEQFF
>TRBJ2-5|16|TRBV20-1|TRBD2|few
TGCAGTGCCCCGGGACTAGCGGGGGGCCTCCAAGAGACCCAGTACTTC
CSAPGLAGGLQETQYF